The clone carrying this T cell receptor beta chain was picked up a small number of times. The entry originates in a study of cytomegalovirus exposure and HLA in healthy donors. PCR employed 60 Vbeta and 13 Jbeta primers. Assay used: immunoSEQ multiplex PCR; TCRdb lists only in-frame clones, some missing. The sample holds about 160,000 clones, around 85% seen once. The CDR3 has 15 residues. CDR1 and CDR2 from the germline V gene are GTSNPN and SVGIG (reference sequence). With V trimmed by 5 bases and J by 1 base, 7 bases remained unmatched. The chain joins TRBV30 to TRBJ2-3, with 9 bases aligning to TRBD2. This receptor was taken from a man aged 45 to 65 in good health and CMV-seropositive. Sequencing was done on a sample of PBMCs. The DNA of the CDR3 is TGTGCCTGGGGACATTTAGCGGGGGGCACAGATACGCAGTATTTT. Translating it yields CAWGHLAGGTDTQYF.